This TCR beta chain is drawn from a study of blood T cell repertoires in COVID-19. The table came from immunoSEQ multiplex PCR; TCRdb's copy has only in-frame clones and leaves some out. The table includes just over 650,000 clones, approximately 90% detected once. This CDR3 is 13 amino acids long. The sequenced material came from peripheral blood. The chain is built from TRBV21-1 and TRBJ2-3; the table gives TRBD2 as D, unverified against the DNA. TRBV21-1 is termed a pseudogene. The clonotype originates from a woman aged 18-29 years with acute or convalescent COVID-19. The CDR3 DNA reads TGTGCCCAGCGGTGGACTTGCACAGATACGCAGTATTTT. Its translation is CAQRWTCTDTQYF.